The next 12 T cell receptor beta chains were all read from a single sample in a study of cytomegalovirus exposure and HLA in healthy donors. Measured with immunoSEQ multiplex PCR; TCRdb has only the in-frame clones, and not every one. The data show about 64,000 clones, around 88% seen once. The sample consisted of PBMCs. These receptors were obtained from a woman younger than 30 in good health and CMV-seronegative.

The chain couples TRBV7-9 to TRBJ2-7, with a weak D call TRBD1 (7 bases). From germline, CDR1 is SEHNR and CDR2 FQNEAQ (reference sequence). The CDR3 loop spans 14 amino acids. The germline V and J ends were trimmed by 5 bases and 1 base, with 12 bases remaining between them. The CDR3 is CASSLSGGSYEQYF. CDR3 coding DNA: TGTGCCAGCAGCCTGTCAGGGGGGTCCTACGAGCAGTACTTC.

The chain combines TRBV2 with TRBJ2-7, with 8 bases matching TRBD1. The germline V gene encodes CDR1 SNHLY and CDR2 FYNNEI. The ends lost 4 bases at V and 3 bases at J; junction bases unmatched: 5. The CDR3 consists of 14 residues. CDR3 residues: CASSVSGGFYEQYF. CDR3 nucleotide sequence: TGTGCCAGCAGTGTCTCAGGGGGCTTCTACGAGCAGTACTTC.

This sequence joins TRBV5-1 and TRBJ1-1; TRBD1 is a possible D gene (5 bases). The CDR3 length is 16 residues. Trimming cost V 4 bases and J 0 bases, with 16 bases left between them. Germline V gene lookup returns CDR1 SGHRS and CDR2 YFSETQ. The CDR3 region has the DNA TGCGCCAGCAGCCCGACGGGGGGGACTCTGAACACTGAAGCTTTCTTT. This translates into CASSPTGGTLNTEAFF.

V is TRBV18 and J is TRBJ2-3, with TRBD2 identical over 9 bases. J gave up 8 bases and V 1 base, and 19 bases lay outside the gene matches. There are 19 residues in the CDR3. Germline CDR1 and CDR2: KGHSH and LQKENI. The CDR3 region has the DNA TGTGCCAGCTCACCACAAAACTTTTCTAGCGGGGCCCTGAAAAGTACGCAGTATTTT. Translating gives CASSPQNFSSGALKSTQYF. Combining the CDR3 with reference TRBV18 and TRBJ2-3 gives the whole variable domain NAGVMQNPRHLVRRRGQEARLRCSPMKGHSHVYWYRQLPEEGLKFMVYLQKENIIDESGMPKERFSAEFPKEGPSILRIQQVVRGDSAAYFCASSPQNFSSGALKSTQYFGPGTRLTVL.

The chain carries TRBV28 and TRBJ1-5; possibly TRBD1 for D (5 bases). V lost 2 bases, J lost 6 bases, and 8 bases lay in between. Germline CDR1 is MDHEN and CDR2 is SYDVKM. This CDR3 spans 13 amino acids. The CDR3 here is CASSLQGGQPQHF. CDR3 coding DNA: TGTGCCAGCAGTTTACAGGGTGGTCAGCCCCAGCATTTT.

This sequence joins TRBV29-1 and TRBJ1-1; TRBD1 agrees at 8 bases. CDR3 length: 12 residues. Germline V gene sequence: CDR1 SQVTM, CDR2 ANQGSEA. V was clipped by 6 bases and J by 5 bases; unmatched bases: 5. The CDR3: CSVGTGSTEAFF. CDR3 sequence (DNA): TGCAGCGTCGGGACAGGATCTACTGAAGCTTTCTTT.

This clone came up a few times. This chain uses TRBV19 with TRBJ1-2, with D unclear. This CDR3 contains 13 residues. Deletions cut 7 bases from V and 8 bases from J, with 17 bases between. Germline CDR1 is LNHDA and CDR2 is SQIVND (reference sequence). The CDR3 reads CASTDGMNRGYTF. The DNA of the CDR3 is TGTGCCAGTACCGATGGCATGAATCGCGGCTACACCTTC.

Only one count was recorded for this clone. The V and J genes are TRBV21-1 and TRBJ2-7; the D call TRBD1 from the table was never checked on the DNA. TRBV21-1 is a pseudogene. CDR3 length: 18 amino acids. The CDR3 loop is CASSKSSIWVNQAYEQYF. CDR3 sequence (DNA): TGTGCCAGCAGCAAATCGTCCATTTGGGTCAACCAGGCCTACGAGCAGTACTTC.

This clone occurred once. The CDR3: CARSGGGFHSNQPQHF. The CDR3 bases are TGTGCCAGAAGCGGGGGGGGGTTCCATAGCAATCAGCCCCAGCATTTT. The chain combines TRBV5-3 with TRBJ1-5; TRBD1 might be the D (5 bases). TRBV5-3 is sorted into the ORF group, with uncertain function. The CDR3 is 16 residues long. Between the trimmed V and J ends, which lost 4 bases and 0 bases, there was a span of 14 bases.

There are a few counts of this clone. The gene calls are TRBV5-1 and TRBJ1-1, with TRBD1 as a possible D gene (5 bases). V gave up 1 base and J gave up 0 bases, with 7 bases separating them. The CDR3 is made up of 14 amino acids. Germline V lookup: CDR1 SGHRS, CDR2 YFSETQ. CDR3 sequence reads: CASSLTGMNTEAFF. DNA of the CDR3: TGCGCCAGCAGCTTGACAGGCATGAACACTGAAGCTTTCTTT. The whole variable domain, filled in from reference TRBV5-1 and TRBJ1-1, reads KAGVTQTPRYLIKTRGQQVTLSCSPISGHRSVSWYQQTPGQGLQFLFEYFSETQRNKGNFPGRFSGRQFSNSRSEMNVSTLELGDSALYLCASSLTGMNTEAFFGQGTRLTVV.

The chain carries TRBV5-5 and TRBJ1-2; D not resolved. The CDR3 length is 13 residues. The ends were cut back, 1 base at V and 3 bases at J, with 7 bases in the middle. CDR1 is SGHKS and CDR2 is YYEKEE in the germline V gene (reference sequence). The CDR3 sequence is CASSLYRDYGYTF. DNA of the CDR3: TGTGCCAGCAGCTTGTACAGAGACTATGGCTACACCTTC.

The V call is TRBV28, the J call TRBJ1-2; tentatively, D is TRBD1 (5 bases). The V and J ends lost 6 bases and 7 bases respectively, with 15 bases between them. This CDR3 is built from 13 residues. Germline CDR1 MDHEN, CDR2 SYDVKM. The CDR3 sequence is CASRGTVGGGYTF. The DNA of the CDR3 is TGTGCCAGCAGAGGGACCGTGGGGGGTGGCTACACCTTC.